One sample yielded the 21 T cell receptor beta chains listed below, sequenced in a study of blood T cell repertoires in COVID-19. TCRdb's table, derived via immunoSEQ multiplex PCR, lists solely in-frame clones and lacks some. The sample consists of 160,000 or so clones, 84% of them appearing once. Sequencing input: PBMCs or T cells enriched from blood (not recorded which). The receptors originated from a woman in her 50s who had recovered from COVID-19.

The chain links TRBV6-5 to TRBJ1-5, with D perhaps TRBD1 (5 bases). V was clipped by 8 bases and J by 6 bases, with 17 bases between them. CDR3 length: 14 amino acids. CDR1 is MNHEY, CDR2 SVGAGI, per germline. This CDR3 reads CASLSSGYSQPQHF. CDR3 sequence (DNA): TGTGCCAGCCTTTCCTCAGGGTACAGTCAGCCCCAGCATTTT.

The V and J genes are TRBV27 and TRBJ1-6; the D gene is possibly TRBD1 (6 bases). The CDR3 is made up of 14 amino acids. The ends were cut back, 10 bases at V and 7 bases at J, with 17 bases in the middle. Germline V gene sequence: CDR1 MNHEY, CDR2 SMNVEV (reference sequence). CDR3: CATQLTGYNSPLHF. CDR3 DNA: TGTGCCACCCAACTAACAGGGTACAATTCACCCCTCCACTTT.

This clone occurred once. The genes are TRBV5-1 and TRBJ2-5, with TRBD2 identical over 8 bases. Germline V gene sequence: CDR1 SGHRS, CDR2 YFSETQ. The CDR3 runs to 18 residues. Germline trimming cut 4 bases from V and 5 bases from J; bases unmatched to any gene: 19. For the CDR3, the DNA is TGCGCCAGCAGCATATTAGCCGGGACTAGAAGCGTACGCGAGACCCAGTACTTC. Protein product: CASSILAGTRSVRETQYF.

The genes are TRBV2 and TRBJ1-1, with TRBD1 matching over 7 bases. The J segment lost 9 bases and the V segment lost 9 bases, leaving 10 bases of the junction unmatched. Looked up from germline, CDR1 is SNHLY and CDR2 is FYNNEI. The CDR3 is 12 residues long. CDR3 nucleotide sequence: TGTGCCAGTTTGGAGGGGACAGCAAAAGCTTTCTTT. Translating it yields CASLEGTAKAFF.

The CDR3 loop reads CSVEDLGHHYGYTF. In nucleotides, the CDR3 is TGCAGCGTTGAAGACTTGGGACATCACTATGGCTACACCTTC. The chain joins TRBV29-1 to TRBJ1-2, with D possibly matching TRBD1 (6 bases). The CDR3 has 14 amino acids. Germline CDR1 SQVTM, CDR2 ANQGSEA. V gave up 0 bases and J gave up 3 bases, with 11 bases separating them.

This rearrangement joins TRBV28 to TRBJ2-1, with D possibly TRBD1 on 6 matching bases. V shed 8 bases and J shed 8 bases, with 10 bases lying between them. CDR1 and CDR2 (germline): MDHEN, SYDVKM. The CDR3 has 11 amino acids. The DNA for the CDR3 is TGTGCCAGCCGACAGGTCCATGAGCAGTTCTTC. This encodes CASRQVHEQFF.

The chain has TRBV9 and TRBJ2-2, with 12 bases lining up with TRBD2. Germline loops: CDR1 SGDLS, CDR2 YYNGEE. V shed 5 bases and J 1 base; nucleotides not matched to a gene: 3. The CDR3 totals 16 residues. CDR3 sequence (DNA): TGTGCCAGCAGAGCTAGCGGGAGGGAGAACACCGGGGAGCTGTTTTTT. Translation: CASRASGRENTGELFF. The full variable domain, its missing parts supplied by reference TRBV9 and TRBJ2-2, is DSGVTQTPKHLITATGQRVTLRCSPRSGDLSVYWYQQSLDQGLQFLIQYYNGEERAKGNILERFSAQQFPDLHSELNLSSLELGDSALYFCASRASGRENTGELFFGEGSRLTVL.

The V gene is TRBV28, the J gene TRBJ1-4; D might be TRBD1 (6 bases). CDR3 length equals 15 residues. CDR1 is MDHEN, CDR2 SYDVKM, per germline. The germline V and J ends were trimmed by 3 bases and 5 bases, with 13 bases remaining between them. The CDR3 sequence: CASSFLGQGNEKLFF. In DNA, the CDR3 is TGTGCCAGCAGTTTCCTCGGGCAGGGGAATGAAAAACTGTTTTTT.

The chain uses TRBV19 and TRBJ2-2, with TRBD1 matching 7 bases. CDR1 is LNHDA and CDR2 is SQIVND in the germline V gene (reference sequence). This CDR3 comprises 14 residues. J lost 1 base, V lost 6 bases, and 2 bases had no gene match. DNA of the CDR3: TGTGCCAGTAGCGGGACAGTGAACACCGGGGAGCTGTTTTTT. Amino acids: CASSGTVNTGELFF. Full variable domain (outside the CDR3, taken from reference TRBV19 and TRBJ2-2): DGGITQSPKYLFRKEGQNVTLSCEQNLNHDAMYWYRQDPGQGLRLIYYSQIVNDFQKGDIAEGYSVSREKKESFPLTVTSAQKNPTAFYLCASSGTVNTGELFFGEGSRLTVL.

The CDR3 nucleotides are TGTGCCAGCAGCGTAGCTGGACAGCCTAGCACAGATACGCAGTATTTT. Its protein product is CASSVAGQPSTDTQYF. This rearrangement joins TRBV9 to TRBJ2-3, with D possibly matching TRBD1 (6 bases). The CDR3 runs 16 residues. Trimming took off 0 bases at V and 0 bases at J, with 11 bases between the two ends. Germline V CDR1 and CDR2: SGDLS, YYNGEE. Full variable domain (remainder filled in from reference TRBV9 and TRBJ2-3): DSGVTQTPKHLITATGQRVTLRCSPRSGDLSVYWYQQSLDQGLQFLIQYYNGEERAKGNILERFSAQQFPDLHSELNLSSLELGDSALYFCASSVAGQPSTDTQYFGPGTRLTVL.

The rearrangement joins TRBV9 to TRBJ1-3; the D gene is possibly TRBD1 (5 bases). V lost 3 bases to trimming and J lost 0 bases, with 10 bases between them. Looked up from germline, CDR1 is SGDLS and CDR2 is YYNGEE. The CDR3 runs to 15 residues. The DNA of the CDR3 is TGTGCCAGCAGCGCGGGGGGAGTCTCTGGAAACACCATATATTTT. Its protein is CASSAGGVSGNTIYF. The whole variable domain, filled in from reference TRBV9 and TRBJ1-3, reads DSGVTQTPKHLITATGQRVTLRCSPRSGDLSVYWYQQSLDQGLQFLIQYYNGEERAKGNILERFSAQQFPDLHSELNLSSLELGDSALYFCASSAGGVSGNTIYFGEGSWLTVV.

This chain joins TRBV4-2 and TRBJ2-1; weak D call: TRBD2 (6 bases). The CDR3 sequence is 17 residues long. The germline CDR1 and CDR2 sequences are LGHNA and YNFKEQ. With 0 bases removed from V and 7 bases from J, the gap between germline ends came to 19 bases. This chain's CDR3 is CASSQDRGLAARNEQFF. As DNA, the CDR3 is TGTGCCAGCAGCCAAGATAGGGGACTTGCAGCCAGAAATGAGCAGTTCTTC.

The chain is built from TRBV20-1 and TRBJ2-7; D is uncertain. Germline V lookup: CDR1 DFQATT, CDR2 SNEGSKA (reference sequence). The ends were cut back, 3 bases at V and 5 bases at J, with 8 bases in the middle. The CDR3 sequence is 11 residues long. The CDR3 sequence is CSASPSDEQYF. Written as DNA, the CDR3 is TGCAGTGCTAGCCCCAGCGACGAGCAGTACTTC.

This rearrangement joins TRBV11-2 to TRBJ2-1, with TRBD2 identical over 14 bases. The germline gives CDR1 SGHAT, CDR2 FQNNGV. CDR3 length: 15 amino acids. J gave up 7 bases and V 6 bases, and 5 bases lay outside the gene matches. The CDR3: CASSRLAGGGNEQFF. CDR3 nucleotide sequence: TGTGCCAGCAGTAGACTAGCGGGAGGGGGTAATGAGCAGTTCTTC.

This rearrangement joins TRBV5-3 to TRBJ2-1, with 8 bases aligning to TRBD2. TRBV5-3 is annotated as an ORF whose role is uncertain. The CDR3 is made up of 17 amino acids. J gave up 6 bases and V 0 bases, and 11 bases lay outside the gene matches. CDR3 bases: TGTGCCAGAAGCTTGGAATTCCTTAGCGGGGAGAGCAATGAGCAGTTCTTC. This sequence encodes CARSLEFLSGESNEQFF.

This rearrangement joins TRBV5-6 to TRBJ2-7, with D possibly TRBD1 on 6 matching bases. This CDR3 is 13 amino acids long. With 3 bases removed from V and 6 bases from J, the gap between germline ends came to 13 bases. Germline V gene data show CDR1 as SGHDT and CDR2 as YYEEEE. The CDR3 region has the DNA TGTGCCAGCAGCTCTACAGGGATCCGCGAGCAGTACTTC. It specifies CASSSTGIREQYF.

The V gene is TRBV2, the J gene TRBJ1-2; D gene ambiguous. This CDR3 spans 13 amino acids. From germline, CDR1 is SNHLY and CDR2 FYNNEI. V lost 6 bases and J 6 bases, leaving 14 bases between the germline ends. The CDR3 region has the DNA TGTGCCAGCAGGCGGTCCCGATCGGATGGCTACACCTTC. It specifies CASRRSRSDGYTF.

This chain links TRBV28 with TRBJ1-1; D is unclear. The CDR3 runs to 14 residues. The ends were cut back, 2 bases at V and 1 base at J, with 8 bases in the middle. Germline CDR1 reads MDHEN; CDR2 reads SYDVKM. CDR3 nucleotide sequence: TGTGCCAGCAGTTTAACCCTAAGGAACACTGAAGCTTTCTTT. As protein: CASSLTLRNTEAFF.

The gene calls are TRBV9 and TRBJ2-3; D is unclear. V was trimmed by 0 bases and J by 0 bases, leaving 11 bases between them. The CDR3 has 16 residues. Germline V CDR1 and CDR2: SGDLS, YYNGEE. CDR3 in DNA: TGTGCCAGCAGCGTAGCTCTGGCGACAAGCACAGATACGCAGTATTTT. Translating it yields CASSVALATSTDTQYF. The complete variable domain, with remaining parts taken from reference TRBV9 and TRBJ2-3, reads DSGVTQTPKHLITATGQRVTLRCSPRSGDLSVYWYQQSLDQGLQFLIQYYNGEERAKGNILERFSAQQFPDLHSELNLSSLELGDSALYFCASSVALATSTDTQYFGPGTRLTVL.

This sequence joins TRBV12-3 or TRBV12-4 and TRBJ1-1, with 9 bases aligning to TRBD1. There are 12 residues in the CDR3. V dropped 7 bases and J dropped 9; count of bases not matched to a gene: 6. The CDR3 is CASISGTGQAFF. In nucleotides, the CDR3 is TGTGCCAGCATTTCTGGGACAGGGCAAGCTTTCTTT.

The rearrangement joins TRBV28 to TRBJ1-4; 7 bases line up with TRBD1. J was trimmed by 8 bases and V by 5 bases; bases with no gene match: 11. The CDR3 length is 15 residues. Germline V lookup: CDR1 MDHEN, CDR2 SYDVKM. The CDR3 coding sequence is TGTGCCAGCAGTGACCGACAGGGACTAGGGGAAAAACTGTTTTTT. This encodes CASSDRQGLGEKLFF.